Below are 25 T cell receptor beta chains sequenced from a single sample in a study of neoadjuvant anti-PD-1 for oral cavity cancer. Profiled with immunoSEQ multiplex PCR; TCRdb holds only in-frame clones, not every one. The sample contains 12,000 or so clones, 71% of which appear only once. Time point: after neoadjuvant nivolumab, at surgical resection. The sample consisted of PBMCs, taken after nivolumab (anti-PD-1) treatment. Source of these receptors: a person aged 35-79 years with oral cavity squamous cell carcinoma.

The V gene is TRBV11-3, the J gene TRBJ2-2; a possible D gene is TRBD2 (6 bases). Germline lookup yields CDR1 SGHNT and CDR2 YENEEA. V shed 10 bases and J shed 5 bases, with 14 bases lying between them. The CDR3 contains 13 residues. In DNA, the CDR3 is TGTGCCACTTTAGTGGAGGGGACCGGGGAGCTGTTTTTT. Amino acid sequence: CATLVEGTGELFF.

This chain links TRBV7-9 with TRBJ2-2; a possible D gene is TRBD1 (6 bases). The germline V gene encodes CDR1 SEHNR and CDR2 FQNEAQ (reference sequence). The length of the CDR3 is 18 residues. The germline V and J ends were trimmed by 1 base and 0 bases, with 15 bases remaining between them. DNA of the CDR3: TGTGCCAGCAGCTTAGATTTTTGGGACACAGCGAACACCGGGGAGCTGTTTTTT. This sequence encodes CASSLDFWDTANTGELFF.

CDR3 bases: TGTGCCAGCAGCCAACTTAGCGGGAGGTCTAGGCAGTACTTC. It codes for CASSQLSGRSRQYF. The V and J genes are TRBV14 and TRBJ2-7; 10 bases fit TRBD2. Germline V gene data show CDR1 as SGHDN and CDR2 as FVKESK. V lost 2 bases and J lost 9; bases outside the gene matches: 7. The CDR3 is 14 residues long.

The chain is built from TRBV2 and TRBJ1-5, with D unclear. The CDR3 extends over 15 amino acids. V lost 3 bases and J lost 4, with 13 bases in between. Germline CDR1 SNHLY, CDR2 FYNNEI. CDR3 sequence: CASSEAWGGNQPQHF. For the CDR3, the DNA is TGTGCCAGCAGTGAGGCGTGGGGAGGGAATCAGCCCCAGCATTTT. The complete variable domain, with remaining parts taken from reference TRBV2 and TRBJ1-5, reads EPEVTQTPSHQVTQMGQEVILRCVPISNHLYFYWYRQILGQKVEFLVSFYNNEISEKSEIFDDQFSVERPDGSNFTLKIRSTKLEDSAMYFCASSEAWGGNQPQHFGDGTRLSIL.

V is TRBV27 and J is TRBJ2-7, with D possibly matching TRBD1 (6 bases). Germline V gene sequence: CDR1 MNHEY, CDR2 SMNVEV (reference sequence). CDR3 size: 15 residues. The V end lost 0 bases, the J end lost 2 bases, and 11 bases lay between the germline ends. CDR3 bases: TGTGCCAGCAGTTTATCTGGGGGCCTCACCTACGAGCAGTACTTC. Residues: CASSLSGGLTYEQYF.

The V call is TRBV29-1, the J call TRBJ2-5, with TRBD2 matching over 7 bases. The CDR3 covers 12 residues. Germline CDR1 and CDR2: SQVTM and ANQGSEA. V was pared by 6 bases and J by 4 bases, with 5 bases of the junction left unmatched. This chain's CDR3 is CSVLGGLETQYF. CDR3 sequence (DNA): TGCAGCGTATTGGGGGGGTTAGAGACCCAGTACTTC.

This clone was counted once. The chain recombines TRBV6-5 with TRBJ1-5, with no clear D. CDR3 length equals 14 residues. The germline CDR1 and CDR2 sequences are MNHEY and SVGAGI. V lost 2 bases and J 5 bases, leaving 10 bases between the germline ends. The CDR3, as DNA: TGTGCCAGCAGTTACAACCCGGAGGATCAGCCCCAGCATTTT. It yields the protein CASSYNPEDQPQHF.

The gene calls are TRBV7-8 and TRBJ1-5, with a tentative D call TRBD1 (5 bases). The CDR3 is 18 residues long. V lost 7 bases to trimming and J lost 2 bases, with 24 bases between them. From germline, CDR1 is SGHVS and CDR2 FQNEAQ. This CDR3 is CASNKGGWGSQGNQPQHF. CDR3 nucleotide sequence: TGTGCCAGCAACAAGGGCGGTTGGGGGAGTCAGGGCAATCAGCCCCAGCATTTT.

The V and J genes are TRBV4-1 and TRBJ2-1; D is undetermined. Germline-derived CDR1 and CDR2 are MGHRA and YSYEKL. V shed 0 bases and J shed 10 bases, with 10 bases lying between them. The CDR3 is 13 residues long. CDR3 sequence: CASSQETLSEQFF. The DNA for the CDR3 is TGCGCCAGCAGCCAAGAAACCTTATCCGAGCAGTTCTTC.

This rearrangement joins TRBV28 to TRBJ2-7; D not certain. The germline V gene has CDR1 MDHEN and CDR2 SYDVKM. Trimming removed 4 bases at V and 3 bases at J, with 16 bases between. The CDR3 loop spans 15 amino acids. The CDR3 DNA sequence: TGTGCCAGCAGTTCCTTTGTCTTGCGCCACTACGAGCAGTACTTC. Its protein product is CASSSFVLRHYEQYF. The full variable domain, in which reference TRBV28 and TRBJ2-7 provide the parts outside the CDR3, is DVKVTQSSRYLVKRTGEKVFLECVQDMDHENMFWYRQDPGLGLRLIYFSYDVKMKEKGDIPEGYSVSREKKERFSLILESASTNQTSMYLCASSSFVLRHYEQYFGPGTRLTVT.

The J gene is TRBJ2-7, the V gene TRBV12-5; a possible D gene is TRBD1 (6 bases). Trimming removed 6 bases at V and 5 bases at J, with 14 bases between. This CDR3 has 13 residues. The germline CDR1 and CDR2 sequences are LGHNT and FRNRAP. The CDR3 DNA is TGTGCTAGTGGGCCATACAGGGTCCACGAGCAGTACTTC. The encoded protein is CASGPYRVHEQYF. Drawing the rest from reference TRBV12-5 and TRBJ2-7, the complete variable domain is DARVTQTPRHKVTEMGQEVTMRCQPILGHNTVFWYRQTMMQGLELLAYFRNRAPLDDSGMPKDRFSAEMPDATLATLKIQPSEPRDSAVYFCASGPYRVHEQYFGPGTRLTVT.

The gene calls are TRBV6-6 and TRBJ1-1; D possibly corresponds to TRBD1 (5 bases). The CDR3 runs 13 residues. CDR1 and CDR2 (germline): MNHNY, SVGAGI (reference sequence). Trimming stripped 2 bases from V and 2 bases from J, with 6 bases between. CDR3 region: CASSYGGNTEAFF. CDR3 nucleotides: TGTGCCAGCAGTTACGGGGGAAACACTGAAGCTTTCTTT.

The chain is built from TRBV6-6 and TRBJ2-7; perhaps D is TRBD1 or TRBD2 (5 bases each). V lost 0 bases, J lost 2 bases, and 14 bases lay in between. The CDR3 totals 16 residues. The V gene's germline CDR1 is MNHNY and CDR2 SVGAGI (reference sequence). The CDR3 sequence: CASSYSYRGRTYEQYF. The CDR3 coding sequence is TGTGCCAGCAGTTACTCGTATCGGGGCAGAACCTACGAGCAGTACTTC.

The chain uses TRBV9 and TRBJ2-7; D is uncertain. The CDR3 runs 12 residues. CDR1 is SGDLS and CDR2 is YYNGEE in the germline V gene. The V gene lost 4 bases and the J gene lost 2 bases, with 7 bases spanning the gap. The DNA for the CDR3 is TGTGCCAGCAGCCCCCGGGCCTACGAGCAGTACTTC. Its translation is CASSPRAYEQYF.

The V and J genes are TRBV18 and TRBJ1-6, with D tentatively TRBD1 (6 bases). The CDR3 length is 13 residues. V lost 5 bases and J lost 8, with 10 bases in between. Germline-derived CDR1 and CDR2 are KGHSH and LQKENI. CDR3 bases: TGTGCCAGCTCAGGGAACAGGGATTCACCCCTCCACTTT. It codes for CASSGNRDSPLHF.

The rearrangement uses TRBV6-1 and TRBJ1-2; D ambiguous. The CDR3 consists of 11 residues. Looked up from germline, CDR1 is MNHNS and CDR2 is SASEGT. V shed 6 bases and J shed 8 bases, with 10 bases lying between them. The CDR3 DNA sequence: TGTGCCAGCAGGGCCTGGAGCGGCTACACCTTC. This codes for CASRAWSGYTF.

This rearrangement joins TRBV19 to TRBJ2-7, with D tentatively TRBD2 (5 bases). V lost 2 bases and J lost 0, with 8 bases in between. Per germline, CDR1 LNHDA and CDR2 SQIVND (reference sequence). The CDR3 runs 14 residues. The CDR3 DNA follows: TGTGCCAGTAGTATAACGGGGAGCTCCTACGAGCAGTACTTC. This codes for CASSITGSSYEQYF.

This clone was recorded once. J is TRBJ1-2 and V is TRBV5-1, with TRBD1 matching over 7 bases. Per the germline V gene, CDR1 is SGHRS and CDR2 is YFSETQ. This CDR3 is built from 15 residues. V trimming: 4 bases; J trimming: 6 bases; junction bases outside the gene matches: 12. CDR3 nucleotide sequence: TGCGCCAGCAGCCCGAACCCGACAGGGTTTGATGGCTACACCTTC. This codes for CASSPNPTGFDGYTF. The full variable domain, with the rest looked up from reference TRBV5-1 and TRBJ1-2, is KAGVTQTPRYLIKTRGQQVTLSCSPISGHRSVSWYQQTPGQGLQFLFEYFSETQRNKGNFPGRFSGRQFSNSRSEMNVSTLELGDSALYLCASSPNPTGFDGYTFGSGTRLTVV.

The CDR3: CASSLAGQADQPQHF. The DNA of the CDR3 is TGTGCCAGCAGCTTAGCGGGACAGGCTGATCAGCCCCAGCATTTT. J is TRBJ1-5 and V is TRBV7-9; TRBD1 matches at 8 bases. The CDR3 totals 15 residues. Trimming took 0 bases from V and 5 from J; bases not matched to a gene: 3. Germline assignment: CDR1 SEHNR and CDR2 FQNEAQ (reference sequence).

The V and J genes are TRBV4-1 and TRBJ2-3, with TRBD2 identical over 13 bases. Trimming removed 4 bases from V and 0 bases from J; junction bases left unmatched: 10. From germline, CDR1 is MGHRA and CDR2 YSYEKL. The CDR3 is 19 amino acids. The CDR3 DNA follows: TGCGCCAGCAGCCCATCGGGACTAGCGGGATCCACTAGCACAGATACGCAGTATTTT. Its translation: CASSPSGLAGSTSTDTQYF.

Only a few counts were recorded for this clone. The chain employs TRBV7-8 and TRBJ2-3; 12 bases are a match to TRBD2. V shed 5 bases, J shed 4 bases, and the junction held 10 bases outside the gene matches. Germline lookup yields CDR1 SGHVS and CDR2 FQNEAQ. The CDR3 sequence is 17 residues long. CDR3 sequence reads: CASSPRRLAGAADTQYF. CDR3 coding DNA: TGTGCCAGCAGCCCAAGGAGACTAGCGGGAGCAGCAGATACGCAGTATTTT. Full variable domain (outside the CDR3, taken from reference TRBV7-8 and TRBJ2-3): GAGVSQSPRYKVAKRGQDVALRCDPISGHVSLFWYQQALGQGPEFLTYFQNEAQLDKSGLPSDRFFAERPEGSVSTLKIQRTQQEDSAVYLCASSPRRLAGAADTQYFGPGTRLTVL.

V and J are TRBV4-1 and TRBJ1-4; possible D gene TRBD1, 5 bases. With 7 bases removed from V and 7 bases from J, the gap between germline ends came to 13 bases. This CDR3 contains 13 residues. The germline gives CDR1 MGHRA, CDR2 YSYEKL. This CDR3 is CASKRGVFEKLFF. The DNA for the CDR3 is TGCGCCAGCAAGAGGGGAGTTTTTGAAAAACTGTTTTTT.

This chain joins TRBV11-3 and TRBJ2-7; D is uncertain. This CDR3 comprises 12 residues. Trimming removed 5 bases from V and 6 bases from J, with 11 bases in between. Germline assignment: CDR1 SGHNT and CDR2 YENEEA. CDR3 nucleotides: TGTGCCAGCAGCCGGTCTAGTGGCGAGCAGTACTTC. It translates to CASSRSSGEQYF. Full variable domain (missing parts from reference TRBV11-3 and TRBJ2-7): EAGVVQSPRYKIIEKKQPVAFWCNPISGHNTLYWYLQNLGQGPELLIRYENEEAVDDSQLPKDRFSAERLKGVDSTLKIQPAELGDSAVYLCASSRSSGEQYFGPGTRLTVT.

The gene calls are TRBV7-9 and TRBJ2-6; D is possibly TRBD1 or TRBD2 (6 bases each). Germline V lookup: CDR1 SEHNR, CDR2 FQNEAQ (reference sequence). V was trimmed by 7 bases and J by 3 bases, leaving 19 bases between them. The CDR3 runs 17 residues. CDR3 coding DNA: TGTGCCAGCAATACCTTCCGGGGGCGCTTTGGGGCCAACGTCCTGACTTTC. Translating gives CASNTFRGRFGANVLTF.

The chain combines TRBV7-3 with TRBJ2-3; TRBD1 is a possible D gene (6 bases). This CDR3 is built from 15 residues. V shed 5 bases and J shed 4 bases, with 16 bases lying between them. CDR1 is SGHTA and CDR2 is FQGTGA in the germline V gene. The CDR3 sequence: CASSPSRGLSDTQYF. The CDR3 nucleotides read TGTGCCAGCAGCCCCTCTAGGGGGTTGTCAGATACGCAGTATTTT. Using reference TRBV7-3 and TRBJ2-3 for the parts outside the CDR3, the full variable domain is GAGVSQTPSNKVTEKGKYVELRCDPISGHTALYWYRQSLGQGPEFLIYFQGTGAADDSGLPNDRFFAVRPEGSVSTLKIQRTERGDSAVYLCASSPSRGLSDTQYFGPGTRLTVL.